The 19 T cell receptor beta chains presented below share a single source sample, sequenced in a study of beta chain features in type 1 diabetes. Of the isolated RNA, all was reverse transcribed, and so the sequenced material was expressed TCRB transcripts. The method was immunoSEQ multiplex PCR; TCRdb's version includes in-frame clones alone and lacks a portion of them. The data hold around 500,000 clones, with about 32% observed a single time. The material sequenced was naive CD4+ T cells from blood. The receptors were gathered from a man aged 18 to 29 in good health.

The chain combines TRBV30 with TRBJ1-1, with D maybe TRBD1 (5 bases). Germline values: CDR1 GTSNPN, CDR2 SVGIG (reference sequence). CDR3 length: 14 amino acids. Trimming stripped 2 bases from V and 3 bases from J, with 13 bases between. The CDR3 bases are TGTGCCTGGAGTACACAGGATTTTGACACTGAAGCTTTCTTT. It yields the protein CAWSTQDFDTEAFF.

Of note for this clone: Other DNA sequences from this sample encode an identical CDR3 as well. V usage is TRBV7-2 and J usage is TRBJ2-1; 11 bases agree with TRBD2. Trimming removed 5 bases from V and 4 bases from J; junction bases left unmatched: 4. Germline CDR1 and CDR2: SGHTA and FQGNSA. This CDR3 comprises 15 residues. CDR3 amino acids: CASSPTSGTYNEQFF. In DNA, the CDR3 is TGTGCCAGCAGCCCGACTAGCGGGACTTACAATGAGCAGTTCTTC. Variable domain in full (rest from reference TRBV7-2 and TRBJ2-1): GAGVSQSPSNKVTEKGKDVELRCDPISGHTALYWYRQSLGQGLEFLIYFQGNSAPDKSGLPSDRFSAERTGGSVSTLTIQRTQQEDSAVYLCASSPTSGTYNEQFFGPGTRLTVL.

This chain joins TRBV10-3 and TRBJ2-7; weak D call: TRBD1 (6 bases). V was clipped by 1 base and J by 0 bases, with 10 bases between them. Germline CDR1 reads ENHRY; CDR2 reads SYGVKD. The CDR3 spans 15 residues. As DNA, the CDR3 is TGTGCCATCAGTGAGTTGGAGGACAGCTCCTACGAGCAGTACTTC. Its protein product is CAISELEDSSYEQYF.

In its sample, this clone was seen a few times. Written as DNA, the CDR3 is TGTGCCAGCAGCTTGAAAGAGACCCAGTACTTC. Encoded protein: CASSLKETQYF. The rearrangement joins TRBV5-6 to TRBJ2-5, with no clear D. Trimming removed 1 base at V and 3 bases at J, with 1 base between. Looked up from germline, CDR1 is SGHDT and CDR2 is YYEEEE. This CDR3 is built from 11 residues.

This clone was seen more than once but under ten times. J is TRBJ2-1 and V is TRBV4-2; 7 nucleotides line up with TRBD2. Germline lookup yields CDR1 LGHNA and CDR2 YNFKEQ. Unmatched junction bases numbered 8, after V lost 0 bases and J lost 9 bases. The CDR3 consists of 15 residues. CDR3 sequence: CASSQDFERDPEQFF. The DNA of the CDR3 is TGTGCCAGCAGCCAAGACTTTGAGCGGGACCCTGAGCAGTTCTTC.

The CDR3 protein is CSSSSGYNEQFF. The CDR3 DNA sequence: TGCAGCTCATCTAGCGGTTACAATGAGCAGTTCTTC. The rearrangement uses TRBV29-1 and TRBJ2-1; 7 nucleotides line up with TRBD2. J lost 4 bases, V lost 8 bases, and 5 bases had no gene match. This CDR3 is built from 12 residues. Germline V lookup: CDR1 SQVTM, CDR2 ANQGSEA.

The chain couples TRBV5-6 to TRBJ2-1, with D perhaps matching TRBD2 (6 bases). Trimming pared 0 bases from V and 5 bases from J, leaving 9 bases between. The CDR3 runs to 14 residues. Germline assignment: CDR1 SGHDT and CDR2 YYEEEE. CDR3 DNA sequence: TGTGCCAGCAGCTTGGGGGGACTCCACAATGAGCAGTTCTTC. It specifies CASSLGGLHNEQFF. The full variable domain, rest sourced from reference TRBV5-6 and TRBJ2-1, is DAGVTQSPTHLIKTRGQQVTLRCSPKSGHDTVSWYQQALGQGPQFIFQYYEEEERQRGNFPDRFSGHQFPNYSSELNVNALLLGDSALYLCASSLGGLHNEQFFGPGTRLTVL.

Only a few counts were recorded for this clone. The J gene is TRBJ2-5, the V gene TRBV29-1; tentative D call: TRBD1 (5 bases). The CDR3 consists of 12 residues. V was pared by 5 bases and J by 1 base, with 8 bases between. Per germline, CDR1 SQVTM and CDR2 ANQGSEA. The CDR3 reads CSVTGPQETQYF. The CDR3 region has the DNA TGCAGCGTTACAGGTCCCCAAGAGACCCAGTACTTC.

The chain recombines TRBV19 with TRBJ1-5; D is possibly TRBD1 (5 bases). Trimming shortened V by 3 bases and J by 1 base, and 10 bases separated the two germline ends. Germline CDR1 is LNHDA and CDR2 is SQIVND (reference sequence). The CDR3 is 15 amino acids. The CDR3 loop reads CASSIPGLSNQPQHF. The CDR3 DNA reads as TGTGCCAGTAGTATTCCGGGGCTAAGCAATCAGCCCCAGCATTTT.

The chain joins TRBV28 to TRBJ2-5; D call uncertain. With 4 bases removed from V and 5 bases from J, the gap between germline ends came to 8 bases. Germline V CDR1 and CDR2: MDHEN, SYDVKM. The CDR3 is 12 amino acids. CDR3 DNA sequence: TGTGCCAGCAGTTCACCAGCGGAGACCCAGTACTTC. Its protein product is CASSSPAETQYF.

This clone has a single count. The same CDR3 can be traced to other DNA sequences in this sample. CDR3 nucleotides: TGCGCCAGCAGCTTGGGGACGGGCACTGAAGCTTTCTTT. Protein product: CASSLGTGTEAFF. The V and J genes are TRBV5-1 and TRBJ1-1; D ambiguous. Germline-derived CDR1 and CDR2 are SGHRS and YFSETQ. V gave up 0 bases and J gave up 4 bases, with 7 bases separating them. The CDR3 contains 13 residues.

This chain uses TRBV9 with TRBJ2-2; 8 nucleotides line up with TRBD2. Germline lookup yields CDR1 SGDLS and CDR2 YYNGEE. This CDR3 has 17 residues. V lost 0 bases, J lost 1 base, and 5 bases stayed unmatched. CDR3 coding DNA: TGTGCCAGCAGCGTAGTGGGGCGGGAGGTGAACACCGGGGAGCTGTTTTTT. Translating gives CASSVVGREVNTGELFF.

CDR3 sequence (DNA): TGTGCCAGCAGCCAAGACTTATTGGGACAGGGGCGTAGGGGGGAGCTGTTTTTT. Its protein is CASSQDLLGQGRRGELFF. J is TRBJ2-2 and V is TRBV4-2; TRBD1 matches 10 bases. The J segment lost 8 bases and the V segment lost 0 bases, leaving 12 bases of the junction unmatched. CDR1 is LGHNA and CDR2 is YNFKEQ in the germline V gene. CDR3 length: 18 amino acids.

This clone was recorded a few times. The V call is TRBV2, the J call TRBJ2-3; no clear D. V was trimmed by 4 bases and J by 2 bases, leaving 10 bases between them. The CDR3 runs to 14 residues. Germline values: CDR1 SNHLY, CDR2 FYNNEI. As DNA, the CDR3 is TGTGCCAGCAGTGCCGTCATTTACACAGATACGCAGTATTTT. Translation: CASSAVIYTDTQYF.

In this sample, this clone turned up a few times. The chain uses TRBV28 and TRBJ2-4; D is perhaps TRBD1 (5 bases). The CDR3 sequence is 17 residues long. V was pared by 6 bases and J by 0 bases, with 18 bases between. Per germline, CDR1 MDHEN and CDR2 SYDVKM. The CDR3 region is CASSYLDGALAKNIQYF. CDR3 in DNA: TGTGCCAGCAGCTACCTCGATGGGGCACTAGCCAAAAACATTCAGTACTTC.

This clone was counted only a few times. The chain has TRBV14 and TRBJ1-5, with D hard to call. The V end lost 6 bases, the J end lost 3 bases, and 9 bases lay between the germline ends. CDR1 and CDR2 (germline): SGHDN, FVKESK. CDR3 length equals 13 residues. The CDR3 DNA is TGTGCCAGCAGTTTGGGAATCAATCAGCCCCAGCATTTT. Encoded protein: CASSLGINQPQHF.

In its sample, this clone was seen a few times. This chain connects TRBV15 to TRBJ2-4; 13 nucleotides match TRBD2. The trim removed 0 bases at V and 8 bases at J, leaving 1 base unmatched. Germline assignment: CDR1 LNHNV and CDR2 YYDKDF (reference sequence). This CDR3 has 15 amino acids. CDR3: CATSRDGLAGDIQYF. The CDR3 DNA sequence: TGTGCCACCAGCAGAGACGGACTAGCGGGAGACATTCAGTACTTC. Full variable domain (missing parts from reference TRBV15 and TRBJ2-4): DAMVIQNPRYQVTQFGKPVTLSCSQTLNHNVMYWYQQKSSQAPKLLFHYYDKDFNNEADTPDNFQSRRPNTSFCFLDIRSPGLGDTAMYLCATSRDGLAGDIQYFGAGTRLSVL.

The genes are TRBV30 and TRBJ2-2; D is unclear. Per the germline V gene, CDR1 is GTSNPN and CDR2 is SVGIG (reference sequence). Deletions cut 4 bases from V and 7 bases from J, with 10 bases between. The CDR3 runs to 12 residues. The CDR3 DNA is TGTGCCTGGACTCCGGGCGTCGGGGAGCTGTTTTTT. Translated, it gives CAWTPGVGELFF.

This clone was seen a few times. J is TRBJ2-5 and V is TRBV30; D not certain. The CDR3 has 14 residues. Trimming left V 0 bases short and J 0 bases short, with 8 bases between. The germline V gene has CDR1 GTSNPN and CDR2 SVGIG (reference sequence). CDR3 protein: CAWSVIGHQETQYF. CDR3 DNA sequence: TGTGCCTGGAGTGTGATAGGGCACCAAGAGACCCAGTACTTC.